This T cell receptor (beta chain) appears in the sequencing data of a study of T cell responses to AZD1222 COVID-19 vaccine. Whole-study results and caveats: Spike-spanning, vaccine-associated CD4 TCRs were dominant at 160-218 and 743-854. Clonal diversity may have been underestimated, and the donors were mostly white British, with more females than males. Seropositive status at baseline applied to only five or six AZD1222 recipients.

Method: immunoSEQ multiplex PCR; TCRdb's copy keeps in-frame clones and lacks some. The sample lists more than 75,000 clones, roughly 86% seen once, with about 7% in the top ten. Note on this clone: The target antigen is unknown.

Germline V CDR1 and CDR2: SEHNR, FQNEAQ (reference sequence). The CDR3 is 14 residues long. The germline V and J ends were trimmed by 8 bases and 2 bases, with 14 bases remaining between them. This receptor was identified in an adult who received the AZD1222 COVID-19 vaccine. The chain recombines TRBV7-9 with TRBJ2-3; possibly TRBD1 for D (6 bases). The material was peripheral blood, obtained 28 days after the second AZD1222 dose. This CDR3 reads CASLGGFITDTQYF. CDR3 nucleotides: TGTGCCAGCTTAGGGGGATTTATCACAGATACGCAGTATTTT.